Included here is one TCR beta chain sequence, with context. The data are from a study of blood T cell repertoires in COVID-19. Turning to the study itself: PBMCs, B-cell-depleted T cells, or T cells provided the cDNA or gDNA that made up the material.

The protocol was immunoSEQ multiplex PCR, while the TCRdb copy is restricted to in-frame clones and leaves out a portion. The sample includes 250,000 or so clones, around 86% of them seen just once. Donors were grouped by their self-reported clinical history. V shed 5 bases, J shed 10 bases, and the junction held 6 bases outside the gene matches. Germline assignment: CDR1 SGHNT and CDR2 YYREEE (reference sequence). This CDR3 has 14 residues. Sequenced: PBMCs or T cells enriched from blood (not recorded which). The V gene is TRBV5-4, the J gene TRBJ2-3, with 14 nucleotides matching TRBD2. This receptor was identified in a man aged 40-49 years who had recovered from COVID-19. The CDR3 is CASSKGLAGEAQYF. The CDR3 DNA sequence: TGTGCCAGCAGTAAGGGACTAGCGGGAGAGGCGCAGTATTTT.